These 17 T cell receptor beta chains share one sample of origin, sequenced in a study of T cells in Graves' hyperthyroidism and ophthalmopathy. The source material, RNA transcripts, was used to amplify TCR beta CDR3 regions. HTBI primers drove first-round RT-PCR of the TCR CDR3. Each CDR3 protein gets one entry after TCRdb re-called the multiplex PCR reads with MiXCR. The table has about 840,000 distinct CDR3 sequences, about two fifths seen once. The sequenced material came from blood. The receptors stem from a man in his late teens or twenties with Graves' hyperthyroidism.

The rearrangement uses TRBV12-3 or TRBV12-4 and TRBJ1-5; perhaps TRBD1 as D (5 bases). CDR3 length equals 13 residues. V shed 4 bases and J shed 6 bases, with 10 bases lying between them. The CDR3 loop is CASSWGLGQPQHF. CDR3 nucleotides: TGTGCCAGCAGTTGGGGACTCGGTCAGCCCCAGCATTTT.

This clonotype was counted ten times or more. The V call is TRBV10-3, the J call TRBJ1-2, with a possible D match to TRBD1 (6 bases). The CDR3 has 15 amino acids. Per germline, CDR1 ENHRY and CDR2 SYGVKD. Trimming stripped 6 bases from V and 8 bases from J, with 22 bases between. CDR3 in amino acids: CAISPSDSPSGGYTF. CDR3 coding DNA: TGTGCCATCAGCCCCTCGGACAGCCCTTCGGGGGGCTACACCTTC.

This clonotype was seen at least ten times. This chain links TRBV29-1 with TRBJ1-2; D uncertain. This CDR3 has 13 residues. V was trimmed by 7 bases and J by 2 bases, leaving 14 bases between them. Germline V gene lookup returns CDR1 SQVTM and CDR2 ANQGSEA. CDR3: CSARRSANYGYTF. The CDR3 nucleotides are TGCAGCGCCCGACGCTCCGCCAACTATGGCTACACCTTC.

This chain uses TRBV2 with TRBJ1-2; tentative D call: TRBD1 (6 bases). With 5 bases removed from V and 6 bases from J, the gap between germline ends came to 13 bases. This CDR3 contains 13 residues. Germline CDR1 reads SNHLY; CDR2 reads FYNNEI. CDR3 loop: CASSRHRDDGYTF. DNA of the CDR3: TGTGCCAGCAGTCGGCACAGGGACGATGGCTACACCTTC.

This clonotype was seen repeatedly, ten times or more. The chain uses TRBV4-1 and TRBJ1-1; the D is unclear. V gave up 1 base and J gave up 1 base, with 7 bases separating them. CDR1 and CDR2 (germline): MGHRA, YSYEKL. The CDR3 has 14 residues. The CDR3 spells CASSQGDKNTEAFF. In nucleotides, the CDR3 is TGCGCCAGCAGCCAAGGAGACAAGAACACTGAAGCTTTCTTT.

As concerns this clonotype: One end of the junction varies from germline; a read error may be responsible. This sequence joins TRBV4-3 and TRBJ1-1; weak D call: TRBD1 (6 bases). Germline V gives CDR1 LGHNA, CDR2 YSLEER. This CDR3 spans 15 amino acids. CDR3 protein: CASSQDSQGDTEALF. The CDR3 DNA follows: TGCGCCAGCAGCCAAGACTCACAGGGAGACACTGAAGCTCTCTTT.

This clonotype showed up many times. V usage is TRBV25-1 and J usage is TRBJ1-6; 10 positions agree with TRBD1. CDR1 and CDR2 from the germline V gene are MGHDK and SYGVNS. With V trimmed by 5 bases and J by 6 bases, 10 bases remained unmatched. CDR3 size: 17 residues. The CDR3 is CASSNDRGRGPNSPLHF. The CDR3 DNA follows: TGTGCCAGCAGTAACGACAGGGGGCGCGGGCCTAATTCACCCCTCCACTTT. The full variable domain, completed using reference TRBV25-1 and TRBJ1-6, is EADIYQTPRYLVIGTGKKITLECSQTMGHDKMYWYQQDPGMELHLIHYSYGVNSTEKGDLSSESTVSRIRTEHFPLTLESARPSHTSQYLCASSNDRGRGPNSPLHFGNGTRLTVT.

The chain is built from TRBV6-5 and TRBJ1-3; TRBD1 aligns across 9 bases. The CDR3 contains 15 residues. Germline V lookup: CDR1 MNHEY, CDR2 SVGAGI. V dropped 5 bases and J dropped 4; count of bases not matched to a gene: 6. CDR3 loop: CASSQQGAPGNTIYF. The CDR3 bases are TGTGCCAGCAGTCAACAGGGGGCACCCGGAAACACCATATATTTT.

This clonotype was observed at least ten times. J is TRBJ1-4 and V is TRBV10-3; 11 positions match TRBD1. Germline V gene sequence: CDR1 ENHRY, CDR2 SYGVKD. V was clipped by 5 bases and J by 4 bases; unmatched bases: 6. The CDR3 is 16 amino acids. The CDR3 DNA reads as TGTGCCATCAGTTCCGGGACAGGGGGAATTAATGAAAAACTGTTTTTT. Translating it yields CAISSGTGGINEKLFF.

The gene calls are TRBV7-6 and TRBJ2-5, with TRBD2 matching over 8 bases. From germline, CDR1 is SGHVS and CDR2 FNYEAQ. The ends lost 3 bases at V and 4 bases at J; junction bases unmatched: 4. The CDR3 contains 14 residues. CDR3 protein: CASSLGTSLETQYF. The CDR3 DNA reads as TGTGCCAGCAGCTTGGGGACTAGTCTAGAGACCCAGTACTTC.

As for this clonotype: A much larger clonotype is one base distant, so this may be a read error. CDR3 nucleotide sequence: TGCAATGCTAAGAGGCAGGGAATGTACGAGCAGTACTTC. This sequence encodes CNAKRQGMYEQYF. The V gene is TRBV20-1, the J gene TRBJ2-7, with D possibly matching TRBD1 (5 bases). CDR1 is DFQATT, CDR2 SNEGSKA, per germline (reference sequence). The CDR3 spans 13 residues.

This chain joins TRBV20-1 and TRBJ1-1; tentatively, D is TRBD1 (6 bases). The ends were cut back, 1 base at V and 3 bases at J, with 12 bases in the middle. Germline CDR1 reads DFQATT; CDR2 reads SNEGSKA (reference sequence). The CDR3 length is 14 residues. Here the CDR3 reads CSARVGRGDTEAFF. The CDR3 DNA reads TGCAGTGCTAGAGTAGGGAGGGGGGACACTGAAGCTTTCTTT.

Concerning this clonotype itself: An end of the junction does not agree with germline; a read error may underlie this. The chain employs TRBV19 and TRBJ1-2; D is possibly TRBD1 (5 bases). The CDR3 spans 17 residues. Germline-derived CDR1 and CDR2 are LNHDA and SQIVND (reference sequence). The CDR3 sequence: CAGSPPGSKGAINGYTF. The CDR3 nucleotides are TGTGCCGGTAGTCCCCCCGGGAGCAAAGGGGCGATAAATGGCTACACCTTC.

Remarks on this clonotype: Germline and junction disagree at one end, which may indicate a read error. The V and J genes are TRBV2 and TRBJ1-1, with 7 positions matching TRBD1. Looked up from germline, CDR1 is SNHLY and CDR2 is FYNNEI. The CDR3 contains 15 residues. The CDR3 sequence is CASSEASSGGTEASF. Here the CDR3 DNA reads TGTGCCAGCAGTGAAGCATCCTCAGGGGGGACTGAAGCTTCCTTT. The full variable domain, its missing parts supplied by reference TRBV2 and TRBJ1-1, is EPEVTQTPSHQVTQMGQEVILRCVPISNHLYFYWYRQILGQKVEFLVSFYNNEISEKSEIFDDQFSVERPDGSNFTLKIRSTKLEDSAMYFCASSEASSGGTEASFGQGTRLTVV.

The CDR3 is CASIRKGPNRGQVNTEAFF. CDR3 nucleotides: TGTGCCAGCATTCGTAAGGGCCCTAACAGGGGGCAGGTGAACACTGAAGCTTTCTTT. The chain joins TRBV12-3 or TRBV12-4 to TRBJ1-1; 9 nucleotides align to TRBD1. This CDR3 comprises 19 residues. Trimming at V came to 7 bases and at J to 0 bases, leaving 18 bases not matched to a gene.

The V and J genes are TRBV25-1 and TRBJ1-2; TRBD1 matches at 10 bases. This CDR3 is built from 14 residues. The germline CDR1 and CDR2 sequences are MGHDK and SYGVNS. Unmatched junction bases numbered 10, after V lost 8 bases and J lost 7 bases. As DNA, the CDR3 is TGTGCCAGCGGGGGACAGGGGATGGTTTTTGGCTACACCTTC. This codes for CASGGQGMVFGYTF.

This clonotype was counted ten times or more. The CDR3 reads CASSPVHAEAFF. As DNA, the CDR3 is TGTGCCAGCAGCCCCGTACATGCTGAAGCTTTCTTT. V and J are TRBV7-9 and TRBJ1-1; D is ambiguous. Germline V gene sequence: CDR1 SEHNR, CDR2 FQNEAQ (reference sequence). Trimming stripped 5 bases from V and 6 bases from J, with 10 bases between. The CDR3 extends over 12 amino acids.